These 4 T cell receptor beta chains were all obtained from the same sample, sequenced in a study of blood T cells in healthy people across ages. Alongside a J-beta primer mix, a sample-barcoded 5' primer served in a second PCR lasting about 7 to 12 cycles. TCRdb re-analysed the 5' RACE reads in MiXCR, keeping a single row per CDR3 protein. This repertoire shows approximately 780,000 distinct CDR3 sequences, roughly 24% found once; its top ten account for over 2.5%. The sample was also reused in another study, on T cells of mothers and their children.

The sample consisted of blood. These receptors were obtained from a boy between 10 and 17 years old in good health.

Comment on this clonotype: A junction boundary mismatches the germline segment, possibly from a read error. The chain joins TRBV11-1 to TRBJ1-1; 8 bases fit TRBD1. In germline, CDR1 is SGHAT, CDR2 FQDESV (reference sequence). This CDR3 comprises 14 residues. In DNA, the CDR3 is TGTGCCTGCAGCTTACAGGGGGGGAACACTGAAGCTTTCTTT. Protein sequence: CACSLQGGNTEAFF.

In its sample, this clonotype was seen a few times. The V and J genes are TRBV10-2 and TRBJ2-5; D call uncertain. Between the trimmed V and J ends, which lost 10 bases and 1 base, there was a span of 10 bases. The CDR3 extends over 12 amino acids. The germline CDR1 and CDR2 sequences are WSHSY and SAAADI. The CDR3 region has the DNA TGCGCCACCAGGAAATCCCAAGAGACCCAGTACTTC. Translating it yields CATRKSQETQYF.

The rearrangement joins TRBV12-3 or TRBV12-4 to TRBJ2-5; tentative D call: TRBD1 (6 bases). The V gene lost 4 bases and the J gene lost 4 bases, with 19 bases spanning the gap. The CDR3 covers 16 residues. The CDR3 sequence is CASSSRGDGIGETQYF. CDR3 DNA sequence: TGTGCCAGCAGTTCCAGGGGAGACGGGATTGGAGAGACCCAGTACTTC.

The chain carries TRBV18 and TRBJ1-1; 10 bases are shared with TRBD1. Germline trimming cut 3 bases from V and 2 bases from J; bases unmatched to any gene: 3. Germline CDR1 and CDR2: KGHSH and LQKENI. This CDR3 region has 15 residues. CDR3 nucleotide sequence: TGTGCCAGCTCACCCCTGACAGGGGGCAACACTGAAGCTTTCTTT. It specifies CASSPLTGGNTEAFF.